This TCR beta chain was obtained from a study of shared clonotypes between healthy human individuals. General study points: Lower generation probabilities were found for non-shared clonotypes than for those shared by all four donors. Naive subsets usually exceeded memory subsets in estimated richness. The small donor group covered limited genetic and exposure diversity.

The germline V gene encodes CDR1 SGHVS and CDR2 FQNEAQ. The CDR3 is 21 amino acids. Libraries were prepared by immunoSEQ multiplex PCR; TCRdb keeps only in-frame clonotypes and omits some of them. The sample records approximately 600,000 clones, approximately 96% being singletons. This clone occurred once. Its antigen is as yet unknown. Germline is not matched at one junction end, which may reflect a read error. Terminally differentiated effector memory CD45RA+ cells were excluded from the naive CD8 cells, which were CD45RO-negative and positively selected for CCR7. Donors comprised only Caucasian adults living in Nashville, Tennessee.

Specimen: naive CD8+ T cells sorted from blood. The receptor's source is a woman aged 25 to 45 in good health. The chain recombines TRBV7-8 with TRBJ2-4; 14 bases line up with TRBD2. Written as DNA, the CDR3 is TGTGCCAGCAGCTCGCCTAGGAGGGGACTAGCGGGAGTTCCAGCCGAAAACATTCAGTACTTC. This gives the protein CASSSPRRGLAGVPAENIQYF.